A single sample is the source of the 18 T cell receptor beta chains below, sequenced in a study of cytomegalovirus exposure and HLA in healthy donors (dated 2017 in TCRdb). Libraries were made using the immunoSEQ multiplex PCR assay. The multiplex PCR relied on a mix of 60 forward primers for TCR Vbeta segments and 13 reverse primers for TCR Jbeta segments. Entries here come from immuneACCESS through TCRdb and include only in-frame sequences with V and J called. Some clones fail to appear in such tables; in the studies checked, an unresolved V gene covers under half of the shortfall, and the cause of the remainder is unknown. Recorded for this sample are about 200,000 clones; approximately 77% of them occurred a single time. The ten largest clones add up to about 3.5% of the sample. Sequencing was carried out using PBMCs. These receptors were taken from a man in his forties or fifties in good health and CMV-seropositive.

This clone appeared a single time. The J gene is TRBJ2-5, the V gene TRBV5-4; the D gene is possibly TRBD2 (5 bases). Trimming left V 1 base short and J 5 bases short, with 9 bases between. Germline V CDR1 and CDR2: SGHNT, YYREEE (reference sequence). The length of the CDR3 is 13 residues. This CDR3 is CASSLPGVETQYF. The CDR3 DNA sequence: TGTGCCAGCAGCTTGCCCGGGGTGGAGACCCAGTACTTC. The complete variable domain, with remaining parts taken from reference TRBV5-4 and TRBJ2-5, reads ETGVTQSPTHLIKTRGQQVTLRCSSQSGHNTVSWYQQALGQGPQFIFQYYREEENGRGNFPPRFSGLQFPNYSSELNVNALELDDSALYLCASSLPGVETQYFGPGTRLLVL.

The J gene is TRBJ2-3, the V gene TRBV9; 9 bases map to TRBD2. The CDR3 runs 17 residues. The V gene end was trimmed by 0 bases and the J gene end by 0 bases; junction bases not matched to a gene: 5. Germline V gives CDR1 SGDLS, CDR2 YYNGEE. The DNA of the CDR3 is TGTGCCAGCAGCGTAGATCCTAGCGGGGTTAGCACAGATACGCAGTATTTT. Residues: CASSVDPSGVSTDTQYF.

The chain couples TRBV7-9 to TRBJ2-3; TRBD2 is a possible D gene (5 bases). The CDR3 is 14 residues long. CDR1 is SEHNR and CDR2 is FQNEAQ in the germline V gene (reference sequence). Trimming shortened V by 4 bases and J by 3 bases, and 11 bases separated the two germline ends. Here the CDR3 DNA reads TGTGCCAGCAGCTCTGGACGCGGGACAGATACGCAGTATTTT. It yields the protein CASSSGRGTDTQYF.

The chain joins TRBV14 to TRBJ2-1; D gene unclear. V was pared by 4 bases and J by 5 bases, with 12 bases between. The germline V gene encodes CDR1 SGHDN and CDR2 FVKESK. The CDR3 consists of 14 residues. DNA for the CDR3: TGTGCCAGCAGCCCGCGAGGTTGGGACAATGAGCAGTTCTTC. Translating gives CASSPRGWDNEQFF.

The table lists this clone with a few counts. The CDR3 DNA reads as TGTGCCAGCAGCTTTCCCGGGACAGGGTTCTCCGGGGAGCTGTTTTTT. The encoded protein is CASSFPGTGFSGELFF. The chain joins TRBV5-4 to TRBJ2-2, with 9 bases aligning to TRBD1. V shed 2 bases, J shed 6 bases, and the junction held 8 bases outside the gene matches. Germline V lookup: CDR1 SGHNT, CDR2 YYREEE (reference sequence). This CDR3 has 16 residues.

The chain links TRBV29-1 to TRBJ2-2; the match to TRBD2 covers 10 bases. This CDR3 spans 14 amino acids. Germline CDR1 and CDR2: SQVTM and ANQGSEA. The V segment lost 7 bases and the J segment 6 bases; nucleotides outside the gene matches: 8. Here the CDR3 DNA reads TGCAGCGCAAGGGGACTAGCGACTTCCGGGGAGCTGTTTTTT. This sequence encodes CSARGLATSGELFF.

The chain is built from TRBV20-1 and TRBJ2-4, with D unresolved. The V gene's germline CDR1 is DFQATT and CDR2 SNEGSKA (reference sequence). This CDR3 has 11 amino acids. V gave up 3 bases and J gave up 9 bases, with 9 bases separating them. This CDR3 is CSASPRGIQYF. For the CDR3, the DNA is TGCAGTGCTAGCCCCCGAGGCATTCAGTACTTC.

The gene calls are TRBV15 and TRBJ1-5, with 7 bases identical to TRBD1. This CDR3 has 14 amino acids. Germline V lookup: CDR1 LNHNV, CDR2 YYDKDF (reference sequence). After removal of 4 bases from V and 6 bases from J, the junction contained 6 bases not matched to a gene. The CDR3 sequence is CATSTRGLGQPQHF. DNA for the CDR3: TGTGCCACCAGCACAAGGGGGCTGGGTCAGCCCCAGCATTTT.

The chain recombines TRBV5-1 with TRBJ1-1, with a tentative D call TRBD1 (6 bases). This CDR3 contains 14 residues. The V gene lost 0 bases and the J gene lost 7 bases, with 13 bases spanning the gap. CDR1 SGHRS and CDR2 YFSETQ come from the germline V gene. The CDR3 nucleotides are TGCGCCAGCAGCTTGGAGGGACAAGTGGGTGAAGCTTTCTTT. The encoded protein is CASSLEGQVGEAFF. The full variable domain, in which reference TRBV5-1 and TRBJ1-1 provide the parts outside the CDR3, is KAGVTQTPRYLIKTRGQQVTLSCSPISGHRSVSWYQQTPGQGLQFLFEYFSETQRNKGNFPGRFSGRQFSNSRSEMNVSTLELGDSALYLCASSLEGQVGEAFFGQGTRLTVV.

This chain links TRBV7-9 with TRBJ2-3, with 7 bases aligning to TRBD2. V was pared by 1 base and J by 4 bases, with 5 bases of the junction left unmatched. From germline, CDR1 is SEHNR and CDR2 FQNEAQ (reference sequence). The CDR3 is made up of 15 amino acids. The CDR3 nucleotides read TGTGCCAGCAGCTTAGAGGGCGGGAGAGCAGATACGCAGTATTTT. Protein: CASSLEGGRADTQYF.

The chain combines TRBV7-9 with TRBJ2-2, with D possibly being TRBD2 (6 bases). The CDR3 sequence is 13 residues long. Deletions cut 5 bases from V and 4 bases from J, with 8 bases between. Germline lookup yields CDR1 SEHNR and CDR2 FQNEAQ (reference sequence). CDR3 DNA sequence: TGTGCCAGCAGCCCGGGGGTCACCGGGGAGCTGTTTTTT. This encodes CASSPGVTGELFF. Based on the CDR3 plus reference TRBV7-9 and TRBJ2-2, the full variable domain is DTGVSQNPRHKITKRGQNVTFRCDPISEHNRLYWYRQTLGQGPEFLTYFQNEAQLEKSRLLSDRFSAERPKGSFSTLEIQRTEQGDSAMYLCASSPGVTGELFFGEGSRLTVL.

V usage is TRBV10-3 and J usage is TRBJ2-7, with 10 nucleotides matching TRBD1. The CDR3 is made up of 14 amino acids. The germline V gene has CDR1 ENHRY and CDR2 SYGVKD. The V gene end was trimmed by 7 bases and the J gene end by 5 bases; junction bases not matched to a gene: 8. CDR3 DNA: TGTGCCATCACTAAAGGACAGGGGGTAGACGAGCAGTACTTC. Its translation is CAITKGQGVDEQYF.

This clone appeared a single time. The chain carries TRBV6-5 and TRBJ1-6; weak D call: TRBD1 (6 bases). The CDR3 has 15 amino acids. The germline V gene has CDR1 MNHEY and CDR2 SVGAGI. Trimming left V 5 bases short and J 9 bases short, with 17 bases between. CDR3 in amino acids: CASSTGIIRGSPLHF. Written as DNA, the CDR3 is TGTGCCAGCAGTACGGGGATAATCAGGGGTTCACCCCTCCACTTT.

This clone was seen only a few times. The chain has TRBV10-3 and TRBJ1-1, with TRBD1 matching 10 bases. The V gene end was trimmed by 6 bases and the J gene end by 1 base; junction bases not matched to a gene: 8. Germline lookup yields CDR1 ENHRY and CDR2 SYGVKD. The CDR3 consists of 16 residues. Here the CDR3 DNA reads TGTGCCATCAGCCGGGACAGGGGAGTCTGGAACACTGAAGCTTTCTTT. It translates to CAISRDRGVWNTEAFF.

This clone was seen a handful of times. The chain couples TRBV6-6 to TRBJ1-1; D perhaps matches TRBD1 (5 bases). The CDR3 is 16 residues long. V lost 6 bases, J lost 8 bases, and 25 bases lay in between. Germline values: CDR1 MNHNY, CDR2 SVGAGI (reference sequence). The DNA for the CDR3 is TGTGCCAGCAGGCCCGAGATGGGGCCCCTAGGGTTAGAAGCTTTCTTT. Amino acid sequence: CASRPEMGPLGLEAFF.

This clone was observed a single time. The chain recombines TRBV28 with TRBJ2-7, with D hard to call. This CDR3 has 11 amino acids. Between the trimmed V and J ends, which lost 6 bases and 7 bases, there was a span of 10 bases. Germline loops: CDR1 MDHEN, CDR2 SYDVKM. The CDR3 reads CASSTLAEQYF. DNA of the CDR3: TGTGCCAGCAGCACCTTGGCTGAGCAGTACTTC.

This clone is a singleton in its sample. V usage is TRBV11-2 and J usage is TRBJ1-1, with 9 positions matching TRBD1. The germline CDR1 and CDR2 sequences are SGHAT and FQNNGV. Trimming removed 4 bases from V and 5 bases from J; junction bases left unmatched: 14. The CDR3 spans 17 residues. The CDR3 region is CASSSLGQGWRRTEAFF. The CDR3 coding sequence is TGTGCCAGCAGCTCCTTGGGACAGGGATGGAGAAGGACTGAAGCTTTCTTT. Full variable domain (remainder filled in from reference TRBV11-2 and TRBJ1-1): EAGVAQSPRYKIIEKRQSVAFWCNPISGHATLYWYQQILGQGPKLLIQFQNNGVVDDSQLPKDRFSAERLKGVDSTLKIQPAKLEDSAVYLCASSSLGQGWRRTEAFFGQGTRLTVV.

This clone showed up just a few times. The J gene is TRBJ1-4, the V gene TRBV6-6; D is ambiguous. CDR1 is MNHNY, CDR2 SVGAGI, per germline (reference sequence). Trimming shortened V by 2 bases and J by 5 bases, and 9 bases separated the two germline ends. The CDR3 consists of 14 residues. The CDR3: CASSYGRINEKLFF. The CDR3 coding sequence is TGTGCCAGCAGTTACGGCAGGATAAATGAAAAACTGTTTTTT.